This T cell receptor beta chain appears in the sequencing data of a study of cytomegalovirus exposure and HLA in healthy donors. In the study overall: The early release's HLA-typed donors yielded 65 million to 85 million unique TCRs. Findings of the study overall: Per published accounts, TCR beta sequences correctly predicted the HLA-A and HLA-B alleles of most subjects.

Only one count was recorded for this clone. Its antigen remains unknown. The V end was cut by 7 bases, the J end by 1 base, with 6 bases between. The CDR3 is 12 amino acids. Germline lookup yields CDR1 MNHNS and CDR2 SASEGT. Vbeta (60) and Jbeta (13) primers were used in the PCR. Clones were read by immunoSEQ multiplex PCR, and TCRdb kept only the in-frame ones, dropping some. The sample lists 90,000 to 100,000 clones; around 80% were seen once. The origin of this receptor is a middle-aged man in good health and CMV-seronegative. The chain employs TRBV6-1 and TRBJ2-3, with D uncertain. Specimen: PBMCs. The CDR3 loop is CASMVGTDTQYF. In DNA, the CDR3 is TGTGCCAGCATGGTAGGCACAGATACGCAGTATTTT.